This T cell receptor (beta chain) was obtained from a study of blood T cells in healthy people across ages. This CDR3 comprises 13 residues. Germline CDR1 SQVTM, CDR2 ANQGSEA. Trimming took off 7 bases at V and 0 bases at J, with 13 bases between the two ends. In its sample, this clonotype was seen a few times. Alongside a J-beta primer mix, a sample-barcoded 5' primer served in a second PCR lasting about 7 to 11 cycles. A 12-random-nucleotide template-switch adaptor tagged each cDNA molecule. A single record per CDR3 protein comes from TCRdb applying MiXCR to the 5' RACE reads. The repertoire holds roughly 800,000 distinct CDR3 sequences, with more than 45% as singletons.

The V and J genes are TRBV29-1 and TRBJ2-7; D unclear. The sample taken for sequencing was blood. This sequence originates from a man between 25 and 39 years old in good health. In DNA, the CDR3 is TGCAGCGCGGGCGCCTCGAGCTCCTACGAGCAGTACTTC. Translated: CSAGASSSYEQYF.